This T cell receptor (beta chain) was captured by sequencing in a study of shared clonotypes between healthy human individuals. Looking at the study overall: Per donor, CD8 memory used one plate, CD8 naive used two, CD4 memory used three and CD4 naive used three. Notes on the study in general: Only blood was sampled; tissue repertoires likely differ.

Concerning this clone: Its matching antigen is unknown.

All donors were Caucasian adults living in Nashville, Tennessee. Here immunoSEQ multiplex PCR was the method, and the copy in TCRdb shows in-frame clones only, minus some. The data show millions of clones, about 92% seen once. The sample consisted of naive CD4+ T cells sorted from blood. Stated subset: CD45RA+ positively selected. The TCR sequence derives from a man between 18 and 29 years old in good health.

The CDR3 coding sequence is TGCGCCAGCAGCCAAGAAGGTCCCAATCAGCCCCAGCATTTT. It encodes CASSQEGPNQPQHF. V gene TRBV4-1 combines with J gene TRBJ1-5; D unclear. CDR1 is MGHRA, CDR2 YSYEKL, per germline. Trimming took off 0 bases at V and 3 bases at J, with 6 bases between the two ends. This CDR3 has 14 residues.